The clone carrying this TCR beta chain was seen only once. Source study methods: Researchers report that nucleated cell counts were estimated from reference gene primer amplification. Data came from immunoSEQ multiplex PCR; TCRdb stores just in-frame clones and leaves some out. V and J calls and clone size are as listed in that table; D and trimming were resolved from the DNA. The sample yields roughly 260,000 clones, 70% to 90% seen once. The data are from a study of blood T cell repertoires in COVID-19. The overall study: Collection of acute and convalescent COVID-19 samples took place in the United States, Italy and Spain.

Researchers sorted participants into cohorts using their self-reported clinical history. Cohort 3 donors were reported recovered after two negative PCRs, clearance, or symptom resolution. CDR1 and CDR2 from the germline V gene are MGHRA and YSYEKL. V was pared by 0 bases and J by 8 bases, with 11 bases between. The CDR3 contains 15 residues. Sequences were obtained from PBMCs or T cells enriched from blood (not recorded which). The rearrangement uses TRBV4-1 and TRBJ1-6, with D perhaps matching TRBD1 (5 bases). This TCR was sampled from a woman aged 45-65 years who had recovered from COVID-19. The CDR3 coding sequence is TGCGCCAGCAGCCAAGAAGGTGGGGCTTATTCACCCCTCCACTTT. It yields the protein CASSQEGGAYSPLHF.